This record looks at one T cell receptor (beta chain) sequence and its context. The V and J ends lost 6 bases and 1 base respectively, with 10 bases between them. The CDR3 is 13 amino acids. Germline values: CDR1 SGHKS, CDR2 YYEKEE (reference sequence). From the RT-PCR reads, TCRdb called clonotypes with MiXCR, one entry per CDR3 protein. The sample shows more than 150,000 distinct CDR3 sequences, 41% of them seen only once. The record originates from a study of patients and donors after allogeneic stem cell transplantation. This clonotype was sampled from a human donor who was either an allogeneic HSCT recipient or a stem cell or donor lymphocyte infusion donor (not recorded which). It is not recorded whose cells these are; they may come from a transplant donor. Specimen: blood, either unsorted or a sorted T cell fraction (not recorded which). The gene calls are TRBV5-5 and TRBJ1-1; D is undetermined. The DNA for the CDR3 is TGTGCCAGCATCCCGGGCGGGAACACTGAAGCTTTCTTT. This translates into CASIPGGNTEAFF.